The 30 T cell receptor beta chains reported below all come from one sample, sequenced in a study of control samples from healthy donors and cancer patients. Profiling relied on immunoSEQ multiplex PCR, and the TCRdb table lists in-frame clones only, not all of them. The table includes fewer than 200,000 clones, roughly 89% detected once. Sequencing was carried out using blood. These receptor sequences come from a man aged 25 to 40 in good health.

The gene calls are TRBV4-3 and TRBJ2-5; 8 bases are shared with TRBD2. CDR3 length: 15 amino acids. Germline V CDR1 and CDR2: LGHNA, YSLEER. J gave up 8 bases and V 0 bases, and 8 bases lay outside the gene matches. The CDR3 DNA is TGCGCCAGCAGCCAAGATATCGGGAGGGTCGAAACCCAGTACTTC. Translation gives CASSQDIGRVETQYF.

The chain joins TRBV6-2 or TRBV6-3 to TRBJ2-7; TRBD2 matches 13 bases. J lost 9 bases, V lost 6 bases, and 11 bases had no gene match. CDR1 and CDR2 (germline): MNHEY, SVGEGT. CDR3 length: 15 residues. DNA for the CDR3: TGTGCCAGCAGCTCCCTTGGACTAGCGGGAGCTAGGCAGTACTTC. It encodes CASSSLGLAGARQYF.

The rearrangement uses TRBV11-3 and TRBJ2-6; 10 bases map to TRBD1. The CDR3 extends over 19 amino acids. J lost 1 base, V lost 4 bases, and 10 bases had no gene match. The V gene's germline CDR1 is SGHNT and CDR2 YENEEA. The CDR3 region has the DNA TGTGCCAGCAGCTCGGGTGACAGGGGGCATTTTTCTGGGGCCAACGTCCTGACTTTC. This translates into CASSSGDRGHFSGANVLTF.

V and J are TRBV5-4 and TRBJ1-1, with D maybe TRBD1 (5 bases). V shed 4 bases and J shed 9 bases, with 13 bases lying between them. This CDR3 comprises 12 residues. CDR1 and CDR2 from the germline V gene are SGHNT and YYREEE (reference sequence). In nucleotides, the CDR3 is TGTGCCAGCAGCGGGGCCGGGGGGAAAGCTTTCTTT. It encodes CASSGAGGKAFF.

Written as DNA, the CDR3 is TGTGCCAGCAAGTACCCACTAGCGGGAGGTTACGAGCAGTACTTC. It yields the protein CASKYPLAGGYEQYF. This rearrangement joins TRBV28 to TRBJ2-7, with 12 bases that match TRBD2. V trimming: 7 bases; J trimming: 4 bases; junction bases outside the gene matches: 8. The CDR3 sequence is 15 residues long. Looked up from germline, CDR1 is MDHEN and CDR2 is SYDVKM. The whole variable domain, filled in from reference TRBV28 and TRBJ2-7, reads DVKVTQSSRYLVKRTGEKVFLECVQDMDHENMFWYRQDPGLGLRLIYFSYDVKMKEKGDIPEGYSVSREKKERFSLILESASTNQTSMYLCASKYPLAGGYEQYFGPGTRLTVT.

This chain uses TRBV19 with TRBJ1-5, with D perhaps matching TRBD1 (6 bases). Germline CDR1 LNHDA, CDR2 SQIVND (reference sequence). This CDR3 region has 14 residues. V dropped 10 bases and J dropped 2 bases, with 15 bases sitting between them. The CDR3 reads CAIPRGIGNQPQHF. CDR3 sequence (DNA): TGTGCCATTCCAAGGGGGATCGGCAATCAGCCCCAGCATTTT.

This chain's CDR3 is CASSPIPSDTQYF. The CDR3 bases are TGTGCCAGTAGCCCTATCCCTTCAGATACGCAGTATTTT. The chain couples TRBV19 to TRBJ2-3; no definite D call. Germline V gene data show CDR1 as LNHDA and CDR2 as SQIVND (reference sequence). The CDR3 is 13 residues long. The V end lost 6 bases, the J end lost 4 bases, and 11 bases lay between the germline ends.

This rearrangement joins TRBV6-5 to TRBJ2-7, with 11 positions matching TRBD1. The germline V gene has CDR1 MNHEY and CDR2 SVGAGI. The CDR3 totals 15 residues. The V gene end was trimmed by 6 bases and the J gene end by 3 bases; junction bases not matched to a gene: 7. The CDR3 DNA sequence: TGTGCCAGCAGGTACCGGGACAGGGGGAGCTACGAGCAGTACTTC. Residues: CASRYRDRGSYEQYF.

The CDR3 reads CASSLMDRRAGEAFF. The DNA of the CDR3 is TGCGCCAGCAGCCTCATGGACAGGAGAGCGGGGGAAGCTTTCTTT. V gene TRBV5-1 combines with J gene TRBJ1-1; 7 bases match TRBD1. This CDR3 region has 15 residues. J lost 8 bases, V lost 4 bases, and 14 bases had no gene match. Germline CDR1 SGHRS, CDR2 YFSETQ.

The rearrangement links TRBV9 to TRBJ1-4; the match to TRBD1 covers 9 bases. V was pared by 7 bases and J by 5 bases, with 3 bases of the junction left unmatched. In germline, CDR1 is SGDLS, CDR2 YYNGEE. The CDR3 is 13 residues long. CDR3 in DNA: TGTGCCAGCTCCGGGACAGGGAATGAAAAACTGTTTTTT. This encodes CASSGTGNEKLFF.

J is TRBJ1-3 and V is TRBV30; D remains unclear. The CDR3 consists of 13 residues. The germline V gene encodes CDR1 GTSNPN and CDR2 SVGIG (reference sequence). Deletions cut 3 bases from V and 4 bases from J, with 10 bases between. For the CDR3, the DNA is TGTGCCTGGAGCCCCCTCTCCGGAAACACCATATATTTT. Translation: CAWSPLSGNTIYF.

This clone has a single count. The rearrangement uses TRBV25-1 and TRBJ2-2; the D is unclear. This CDR3 has 13 residues. Germline values: CDR1 MGHDK, CDR2 SYGVNS. V dropped 8 bases and J dropped 5 bases, with 12 bases sitting between them. CDR3: CASSAVNTGELFF. As DNA, the CDR3 is TGTGCCAGCTCCGCAGTTAATACCGGGGAGCTGTTTTTT. The full variable domain, in which reference TRBV25-1 and TRBJ2-2 provide the parts outside the CDR3, is EADIYQTPRYLVIGTGKKITLECSQTMGHDKMYWYQQDPGMELHLIHYSYGVNSTEKGDLSSESTVSRIRTEHFPLTLESARPSHTSQYLCASSAVNTGELFFGEGSRLTVL.

The chain combines TRBV4-2 with TRBJ2-2, with 10 bases aligning to TRBD1. V gave up 1 base and J gave up 6 bases; unmatched junction bases: 8. Germline CDR1 and CDR2: LGHNA and YNFKEQ. The CDR3 length is 17 residues. This CDR3 reads CASSQGDRGQESGELFF. CDR3 nucleotides: TGTGCCAGCAGCCAAGGAGACAGGGGGCAGGAGTCCGGGGAGCTGTTTTTT.

This chain uses TRBV6-5 with TRBJ2-3, with unresolved D. CDR1 MNHEY and CDR2 SVGAGI come from the germline V gene. The CDR3 loop spans 12 amino acids. The V gene lost 0 bases and the J gene lost 9 bases, with 7 bases spanning the gap. In DNA form, the CDR3 reads TGTGCCAGCAGTTACTCCCACGGAACGCAGTATTTT. Its protein product is CASSYSHGTQYF.

This sequence joins TRBV5-1 and TRBJ1-4, with D uncertain. The CDR3 is made up of 16 amino acids. The V and J ends lost 0 bases and 3 bases respectively, with 12 bases between them. CDR1 and CDR2 (germline): SGHRS, YFSETQ. The CDR3 region is CASSLGSQVANEKLFF. The CDR3 DNA reads TGCGCCAGCAGCTTGGGCAGCCAGGTGGCTAATGAAAAACTGTTTTTT.

This chain joins TRBV24-1 and TRBJ1-1, with 9 nucleotides matching TRBD1. The J segment lost 6 bases and the V segment lost 10 bases, leaving 8 bases of the junction unmatched. This CDR3 is 13 amino acids long. The V gene's germline CDR1 is KGHDR and CDR2 SFDVKD. This CDR3 reads CATRDRVGPEAFF. The CDR3 DNA reads TGTGCCACTCGGGACAGGGTGGGACCTGAAGCTTTCTTT.

The V gene is TRBV18, the J gene TRBJ1-4; D is undetermined. The germline V gene has CDR1 KGHSH and CDR2 LQKENI. With 3 bases removed from V and 0 bases from J, the gap between germline ends came to 11 bases. The CDR3 has 16 amino acids. In nucleotides, the CDR3 is TGTGCCAGCTCACCTATTCCAGAAGCAACTAATGAAAAACTGTTTTTT. Its protein is CASSPIPEATNEKLFF.

The rearrangement links TRBV19 to TRBJ2-7; D may match TRBD1 or TRBD2 (5 bases each). Trimming removed 5 bases at V and 2 bases at J, with 13 bases between. Per germline, CDR1 LNHDA and CDR2 SQIVND (reference sequence). The CDR3 is 14 amino acids. The CDR3 reads CASSAEGRAYEQYF. CDR3 coding DNA: TGTGCCAGTAGTGCCGAGGGCAGGGCCTACGAGCAGTACTTC.

The chain has TRBV9 and TRBJ2-7, with D possibly TRBD2 on 6 matching bases. V was cut by 0 bases and J by 5 bases, with 18 bases left in between. The germline gives CDR1 SGDLS, CDR2 YYNGEE. The CDR3 extends over 16 amino acids. CDR3 coding DNA: TGTGCCAGCAGCGTAGGCGGGATACGGGCTTCTGACGAGCAGTACTTC. It yields the protein CASSVGGIRASDEQYF.

This clone is a singleton in its sample. This chain connects TRBV10-3 to TRBJ1-5; D ambiguous. Trimming pared 3 bases from V and 7 bases from J, leaving 10 bases between. This CDR3 is 13 amino acids long. The germline CDR1 and CDR2 sequences are ENHRY and SYGVKD. CDR3 sequence reads: CAISEREYQPQHF. The CDR3 coding sequence is TGTGCCATCAGTGAAAGGGAATACCAGCCCCAGCATTTT.

The V and J genes are TRBV28 and TRBJ2-7; perhaps TRBD2 as D (5 bases). CDR1 and CDR2 from the germline V gene are MDHEN and SYDVKM. V lost 2 bases to trimming and J lost 3 bases, with 8 bases between them. The CDR3 spans 13 residues. CDR3 coding DNA: TGTGCCAGCAGTTTACTAGCTAACTACGAGCAGTACTTC. Translating it yields CASSLLANYEQYF.

In the case of this clone: Within the sample, other DNA sequences also encode this same CDR3. The chain joins TRBV5-1 to TRBJ2-5; D possibly corresponds to TRBD2 (5 bases). Per germline, CDR1 SGHRS and CDR2 YFSETQ. CDR3 size: 14 residues. V dropped 0 bases and J dropped 0 bases, with 6 bases sitting between them. The CDR3 loop is CASSLAGNQETQYF. In nucleotides, the CDR3 is TGCGCCAGCAGCTTGGCCGGGAACCAAGAGACCCAGTACTTC.

The rearrangement uses TRBV5-1 and TRBJ2-3; 12 bases agree with TRBD2. With 0 bases clipped from V and 1 base from J, the junction kept 0 bases outside the gene matches. In germline, CDR1 is SGHRS, CDR2 YFSETQ. CDR3 length: 16 residues. The CDR3 sequence is CASSLGTSGGTDTQYF. The CDR3 nucleotides read TGCGCCAGCAGCTTGGGGACTAGCGGGGGCACAGATACGCAGTATTTT.

Notes on this clone: Sequence at one end of the junction differs from germline and may be a read error. The chain combines TRBV19 with TRBJ2-7; 8 bases line up with TRBD1. In germline, CDR1 is LNHDA, CDR2 SQIVND (reference sequence). The CDR3 consists of 14 residues. The CDR3 DNA sequence: TGTGCCAGTACCCGGACAGGGTCCTCCGACGAGCAGTACTTC. This sequence encodes CASTRTGSSDEQYF.

The chain has TRBV7-9 and TRBJ1-2; 9 bases agree with TRBD1. With 3 bases clipped from V and 4 bases from J, the junction kept 12 bases outside the gene matches. This CDR3 comprises 17 residues. CDR1 is SEHNR, CDR2 FQNEAQ, per germline (reference sequence). The CDR3 DNA sequence: TGTGCCAGCAGCTTCCGGGACAGGGAGGAAGACGGCTATGGCTACACCTTC. It is translated as CASSFRDREEDGYGYTF.

This clone has just a few counts. The CDR3 is CASSPVLLHNEQFF. CDR3 sequence (DNA): TGTGCCAGCAGCCCTGTTCTATTACACAATGAGCAGTTCTTC. The chain is built from TRBV7-3 and TRBJ2-1; no clear D gene. Between the trimmed V and J ends, which lost 5 bases and 5 bases, there was a span of 13 bases. This CDR3 has 14 amino acids. Looked up from germline, CDR1 is SGHTA and CDR2 is FQGTGA.

The chain carries TRBV5-5 and TRBJ1-1; D not resolved. Germline CDR1 reads SGHKS; CDR2 reads YYEKEE (reference sequence). The germline V and J ends were trimmed by 0 bases and 5 bases, with 8 bases remaining between them. CDR3 length: 13 residues. CDR3 coding DNA: TGTGCCAGCAGCTTGGGCGTGGAGACTGAAGCTTTCTTT. The encoded protein is CASSLGVETEAFF.

This sequence joins TRBV12-3 or TRBV12-4 and TRBJ1-5, with D maybe TRBD1 (5 bases). Trimming left V 6 bases short and J 7 bases short, with 10 bases between. This CDR3 has 12 amino acids. Here the CDR3 reads CASRVTEQPQHF. The CDR3 coding sequence is TGTGCCAGCAGGGTGACAGAACAGCCCCAGCATTTT.

The chain uses TRBV7-9 and TRBJ1-4; weak D call: TRBD1 (5 bases). Per germline, CDR1 SEHNR and CDR2 FQNEAQ (reference sequence). The CDR3 sequence is 14 residues long. V was shortened by 5 bases and J by 5 bases, with 12 bases between the two germline ends. The CDR3 sequence: CASSLGQGNEKLFF. CDR3 nucleotides: TGTGCCAGCAGCCTGGGGCAGGGAAATGAAAAACTGTTTTTT.

V usage is TRBV19 and J usage is TRBJ1-2, with unresolved D. The germline V gene encodes CDR1 LNHDA and CDR2 SQIVND (reference sequence). This CDR3 spans 14 amino acids. V shed 3 bases and J shed 2 bases, with 10 bases lying between them. CDR3 region: CASSMMGGNYGYTF. Written as DNA, the CDR3 is TGTGCCAGTAGTATGATGGGAGGGAACTATGGCTACACCTTC.